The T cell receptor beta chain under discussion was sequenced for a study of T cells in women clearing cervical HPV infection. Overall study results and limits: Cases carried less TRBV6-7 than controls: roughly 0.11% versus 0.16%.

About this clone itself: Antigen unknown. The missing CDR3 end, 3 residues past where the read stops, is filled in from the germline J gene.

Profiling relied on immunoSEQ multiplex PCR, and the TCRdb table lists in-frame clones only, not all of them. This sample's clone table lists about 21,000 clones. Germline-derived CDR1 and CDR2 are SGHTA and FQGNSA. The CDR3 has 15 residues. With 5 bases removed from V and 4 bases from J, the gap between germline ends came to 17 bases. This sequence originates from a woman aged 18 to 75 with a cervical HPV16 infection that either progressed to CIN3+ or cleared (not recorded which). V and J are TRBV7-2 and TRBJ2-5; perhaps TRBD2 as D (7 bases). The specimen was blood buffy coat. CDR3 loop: CASSPPGGGRETQYF. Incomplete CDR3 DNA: TGTGCCAGCAGCCCCCCGGGGGGCGGACGAGAGACC.